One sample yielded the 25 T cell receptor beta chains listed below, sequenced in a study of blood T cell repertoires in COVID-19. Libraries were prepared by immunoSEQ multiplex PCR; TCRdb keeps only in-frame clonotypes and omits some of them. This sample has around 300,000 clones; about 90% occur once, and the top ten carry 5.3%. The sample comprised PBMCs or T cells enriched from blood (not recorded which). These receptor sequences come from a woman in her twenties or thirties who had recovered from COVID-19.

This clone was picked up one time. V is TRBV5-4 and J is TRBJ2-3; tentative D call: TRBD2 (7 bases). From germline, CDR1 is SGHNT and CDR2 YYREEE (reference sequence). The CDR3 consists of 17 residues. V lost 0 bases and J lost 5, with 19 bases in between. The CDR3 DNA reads TGTGCCAGCAGCTTGGGCACACGGGGGGCCTTTCGAGATACGCAGTATTTT. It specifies CASSLGTRGAFRDTQYF.

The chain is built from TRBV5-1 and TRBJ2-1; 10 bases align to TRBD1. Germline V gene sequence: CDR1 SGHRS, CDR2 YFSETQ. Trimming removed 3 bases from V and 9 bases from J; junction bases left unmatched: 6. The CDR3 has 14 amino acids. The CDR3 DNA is TGCGCCAGCAGCTCGGGACAGGGGAGAAGTGAGCAGTTCTTC. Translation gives CASSSGQGRSEQFF. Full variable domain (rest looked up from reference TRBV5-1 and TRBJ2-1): KAGVTQTPRYLIKTRGQQVTLSCSPISGHRSVSWYQQTPGQGLQFLFEYFSETQRNKGNFPGRFSGRQFSNSRSEMNVSTLELGDSALYLCASSSGQGRSEQFFGPGTRLTVL.

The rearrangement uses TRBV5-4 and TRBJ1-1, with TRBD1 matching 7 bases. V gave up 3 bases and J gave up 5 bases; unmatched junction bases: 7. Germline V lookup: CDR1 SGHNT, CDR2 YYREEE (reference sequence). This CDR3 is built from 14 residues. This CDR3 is CASSSGQSQTEAFF. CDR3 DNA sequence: TGTGCCAGCAGCTCGGGACAGTCCCAAACTGAAGCTTTCTTT.

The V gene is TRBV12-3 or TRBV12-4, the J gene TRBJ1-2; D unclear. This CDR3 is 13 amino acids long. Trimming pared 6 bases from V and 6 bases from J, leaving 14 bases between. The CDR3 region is CASRPNGRDGYTF. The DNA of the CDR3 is TGTGCCAGCAGACCCAATGGGCGGGATGGCTACACCTTC.

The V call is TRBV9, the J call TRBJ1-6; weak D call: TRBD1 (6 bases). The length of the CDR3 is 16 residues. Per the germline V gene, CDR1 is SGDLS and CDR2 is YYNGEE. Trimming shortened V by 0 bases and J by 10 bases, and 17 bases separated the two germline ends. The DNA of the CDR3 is TGTGCCAGCAGCGTAGATAGCAGGGGAAGGGAATCACCCCTCCACTTT. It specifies CASSVDSRGRESPLHF.

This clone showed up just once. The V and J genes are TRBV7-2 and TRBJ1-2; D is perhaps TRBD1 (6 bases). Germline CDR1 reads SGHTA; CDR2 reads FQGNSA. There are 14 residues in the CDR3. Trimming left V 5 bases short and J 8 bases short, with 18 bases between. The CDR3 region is CASSRNRERGGYTF. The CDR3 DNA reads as TGTGCCAGCAGCCGTAACAGGGAACGGGGCGGCTACACCTTC.

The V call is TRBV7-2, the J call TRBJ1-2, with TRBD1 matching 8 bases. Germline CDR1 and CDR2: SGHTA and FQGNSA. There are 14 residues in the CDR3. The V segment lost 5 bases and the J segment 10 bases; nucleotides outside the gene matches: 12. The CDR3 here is CASSQQRGQAYYTF. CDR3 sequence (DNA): TGTGCCAGCAGCCAGCAGAGGGGACAGGCCTACTACACCTTC.

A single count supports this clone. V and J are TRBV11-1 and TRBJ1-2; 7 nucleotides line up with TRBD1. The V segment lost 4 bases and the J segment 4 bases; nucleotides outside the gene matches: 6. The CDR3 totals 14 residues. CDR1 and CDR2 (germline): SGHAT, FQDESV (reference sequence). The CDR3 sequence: CASSSLRTGYGYTF. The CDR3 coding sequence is TGTGCCAGCAGCTCACTGAGGACAGGCTATGGCTACACCTTC.

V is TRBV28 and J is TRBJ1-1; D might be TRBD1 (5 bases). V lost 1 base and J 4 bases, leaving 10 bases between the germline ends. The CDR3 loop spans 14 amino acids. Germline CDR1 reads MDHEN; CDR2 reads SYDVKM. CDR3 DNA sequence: TGTGCCAGCAGTTTATTACGGGGGGGCACTGAAGCTTTCTTT. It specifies CASSLLRGGTEAFF.

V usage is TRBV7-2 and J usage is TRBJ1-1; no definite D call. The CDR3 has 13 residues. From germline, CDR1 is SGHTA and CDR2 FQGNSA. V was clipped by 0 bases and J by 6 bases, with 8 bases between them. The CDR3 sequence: CASSLAYRAEAFF. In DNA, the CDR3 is TGTGCCAGCAGCTTAGCGTATCGGGCTGAAGCTTTCTTT.

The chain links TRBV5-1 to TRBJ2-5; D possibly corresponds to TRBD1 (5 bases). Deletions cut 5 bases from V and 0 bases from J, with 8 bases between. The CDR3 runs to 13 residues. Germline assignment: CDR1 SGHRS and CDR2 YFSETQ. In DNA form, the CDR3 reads TGCGCCAGCAGAGGGGCGAACCAAGAGACCCAGTACTTC. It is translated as CASRGANQETQYF.

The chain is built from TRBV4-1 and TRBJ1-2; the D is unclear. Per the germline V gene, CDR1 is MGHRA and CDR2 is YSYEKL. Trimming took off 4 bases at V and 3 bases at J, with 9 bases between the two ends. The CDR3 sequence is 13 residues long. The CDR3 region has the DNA TGCGCCAGCAGCCCCGGGAGGCACTATGGCTACACCTTC. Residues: CASSPGRHYGYTF.

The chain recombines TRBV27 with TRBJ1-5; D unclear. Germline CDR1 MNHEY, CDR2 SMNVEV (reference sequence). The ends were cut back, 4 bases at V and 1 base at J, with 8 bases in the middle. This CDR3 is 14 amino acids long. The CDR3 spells CASSSGWSNQPQHF. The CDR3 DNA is TGTGCCAGCAGTTCGGGTTGGAGCAATCAGCCCCAGCATTTT.

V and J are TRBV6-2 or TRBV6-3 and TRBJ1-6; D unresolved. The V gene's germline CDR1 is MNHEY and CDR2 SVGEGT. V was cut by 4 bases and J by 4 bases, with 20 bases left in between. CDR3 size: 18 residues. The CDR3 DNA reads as TGTGCCAGCAGTTCTTTTCCTCAGGATATCTATTATAATTCACCCCTCCACTTT. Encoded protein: CASSSFPQDIYYNSPLHF.

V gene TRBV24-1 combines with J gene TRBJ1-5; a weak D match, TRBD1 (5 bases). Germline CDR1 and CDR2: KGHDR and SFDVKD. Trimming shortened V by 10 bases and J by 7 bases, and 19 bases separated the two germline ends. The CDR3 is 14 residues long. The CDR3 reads CATSRAGLDQPQHF. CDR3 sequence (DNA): TGTGCCACTTCTCGAGCGGGGCTCGACCAGCCCCAGCATTTT.

This CDR3 is CASSSGDRSSYEQYF. The CDR3 coding sequence is TGTGCCAGCAGCTCAGGGGACAGGAGCTCCTACGAGCAGTACTTC. The chain has TRBV5-6 and TRBJ2-7, with TRBD1 matching over 8 bases. CDR1 and CDR2 from the germline V gene are SGHDT and YYEEEE. CDR3 length: 15 amino acids. Trimming took 3 bases from V and 0 from J; bases not matched to a gene: 5.

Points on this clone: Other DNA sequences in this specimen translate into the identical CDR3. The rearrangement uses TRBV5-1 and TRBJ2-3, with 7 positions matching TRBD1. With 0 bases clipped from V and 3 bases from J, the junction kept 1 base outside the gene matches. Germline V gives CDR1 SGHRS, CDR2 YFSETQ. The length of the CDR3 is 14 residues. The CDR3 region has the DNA TGCGCCAGCAGCTTGGACAGGGGAACAGATACGCAGTATTTT. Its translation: CASSLDRGTDTQYF.

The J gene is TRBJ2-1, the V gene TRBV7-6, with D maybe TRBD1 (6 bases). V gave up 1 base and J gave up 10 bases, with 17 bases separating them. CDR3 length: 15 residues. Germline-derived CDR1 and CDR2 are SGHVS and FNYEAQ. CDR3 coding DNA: TGTGCCAGCAGCTTAGTCTGGGACAAAAGAACCGAGCAGTTCTTC. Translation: CASSLVWDKRTEQFF.

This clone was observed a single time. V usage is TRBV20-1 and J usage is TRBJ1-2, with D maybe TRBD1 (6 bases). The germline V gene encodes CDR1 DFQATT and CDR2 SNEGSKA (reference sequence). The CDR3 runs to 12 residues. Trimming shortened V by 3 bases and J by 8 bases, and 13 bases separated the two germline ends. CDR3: CSASRAGDGYTF. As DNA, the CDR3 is TGCAGTGCTAGTAGGGCAGGGGACGGCTACACCTTC.

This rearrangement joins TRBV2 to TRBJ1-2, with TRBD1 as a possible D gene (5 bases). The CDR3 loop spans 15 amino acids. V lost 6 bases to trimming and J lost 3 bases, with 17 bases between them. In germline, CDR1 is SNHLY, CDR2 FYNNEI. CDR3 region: CASRVGWRGDYGYTF. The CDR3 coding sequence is TGTGCCAGCAGAGTAGGGTGGCGGGGGGACTATGGCTACACCTTC. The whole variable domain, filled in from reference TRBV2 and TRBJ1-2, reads EPEVTQTPSHQVTQMGQEVILRCVPISNHLYFYWYRQILGQKVEFLVSFYNNEISEKSEIFDDQFSVERPDGSNFTLKIRSTKLEDSAMYFCASRVGWRGDYGYTFGSGTRLTVV.

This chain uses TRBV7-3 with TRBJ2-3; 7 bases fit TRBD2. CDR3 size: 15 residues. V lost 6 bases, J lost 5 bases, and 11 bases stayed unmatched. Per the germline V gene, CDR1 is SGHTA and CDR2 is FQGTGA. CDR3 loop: CASSLGLDDKDTQYF. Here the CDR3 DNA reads TGTGCCAGCAGTCTCGGACTAGATGATAAAGATACGCAGTATTTT. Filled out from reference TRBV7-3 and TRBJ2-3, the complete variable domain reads GAGVSQTPSNKVTEKGKYVELRCDPISGHTALYWYRQSLGQGPEFLIYFQGTGAADDSGLPNDRFFAVRPEGSVSTLKIQRTERGDSAVYLCASSLGLDDKDTQYFGPGTRLTVL.

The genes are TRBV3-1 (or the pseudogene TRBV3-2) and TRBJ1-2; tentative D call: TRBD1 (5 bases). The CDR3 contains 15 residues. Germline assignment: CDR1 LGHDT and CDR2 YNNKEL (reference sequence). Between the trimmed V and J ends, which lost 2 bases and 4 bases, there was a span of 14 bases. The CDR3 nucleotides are TGTGCCAGCAGCCAAAACCCAGGGAAGGGCTATGGCTACACCTTC. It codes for CASSQNPGKGYGYTF.

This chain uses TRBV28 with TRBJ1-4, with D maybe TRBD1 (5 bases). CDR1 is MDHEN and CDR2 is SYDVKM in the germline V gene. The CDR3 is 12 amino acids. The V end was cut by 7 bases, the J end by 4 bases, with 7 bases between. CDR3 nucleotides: TGTGCCAGCACGGGGGTTAATGAAAAACTGTTTTTT. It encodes CASTGVNEKLFF.

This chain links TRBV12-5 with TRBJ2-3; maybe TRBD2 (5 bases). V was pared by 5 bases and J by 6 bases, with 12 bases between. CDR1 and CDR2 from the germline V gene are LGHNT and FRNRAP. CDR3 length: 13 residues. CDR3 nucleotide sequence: TGTGCTAGTGGTAGAGGGATGGACGATACGCAGTATTTT. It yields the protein CASGRGMDDTQYF.

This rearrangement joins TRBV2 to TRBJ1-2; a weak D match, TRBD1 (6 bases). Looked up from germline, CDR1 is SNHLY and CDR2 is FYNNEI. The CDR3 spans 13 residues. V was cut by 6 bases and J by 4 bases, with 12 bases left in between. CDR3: CASSGDTIYGYTF. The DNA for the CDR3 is TGTGCCAGCAGCGGGGACACCATCTATGGCTACACCTTC.